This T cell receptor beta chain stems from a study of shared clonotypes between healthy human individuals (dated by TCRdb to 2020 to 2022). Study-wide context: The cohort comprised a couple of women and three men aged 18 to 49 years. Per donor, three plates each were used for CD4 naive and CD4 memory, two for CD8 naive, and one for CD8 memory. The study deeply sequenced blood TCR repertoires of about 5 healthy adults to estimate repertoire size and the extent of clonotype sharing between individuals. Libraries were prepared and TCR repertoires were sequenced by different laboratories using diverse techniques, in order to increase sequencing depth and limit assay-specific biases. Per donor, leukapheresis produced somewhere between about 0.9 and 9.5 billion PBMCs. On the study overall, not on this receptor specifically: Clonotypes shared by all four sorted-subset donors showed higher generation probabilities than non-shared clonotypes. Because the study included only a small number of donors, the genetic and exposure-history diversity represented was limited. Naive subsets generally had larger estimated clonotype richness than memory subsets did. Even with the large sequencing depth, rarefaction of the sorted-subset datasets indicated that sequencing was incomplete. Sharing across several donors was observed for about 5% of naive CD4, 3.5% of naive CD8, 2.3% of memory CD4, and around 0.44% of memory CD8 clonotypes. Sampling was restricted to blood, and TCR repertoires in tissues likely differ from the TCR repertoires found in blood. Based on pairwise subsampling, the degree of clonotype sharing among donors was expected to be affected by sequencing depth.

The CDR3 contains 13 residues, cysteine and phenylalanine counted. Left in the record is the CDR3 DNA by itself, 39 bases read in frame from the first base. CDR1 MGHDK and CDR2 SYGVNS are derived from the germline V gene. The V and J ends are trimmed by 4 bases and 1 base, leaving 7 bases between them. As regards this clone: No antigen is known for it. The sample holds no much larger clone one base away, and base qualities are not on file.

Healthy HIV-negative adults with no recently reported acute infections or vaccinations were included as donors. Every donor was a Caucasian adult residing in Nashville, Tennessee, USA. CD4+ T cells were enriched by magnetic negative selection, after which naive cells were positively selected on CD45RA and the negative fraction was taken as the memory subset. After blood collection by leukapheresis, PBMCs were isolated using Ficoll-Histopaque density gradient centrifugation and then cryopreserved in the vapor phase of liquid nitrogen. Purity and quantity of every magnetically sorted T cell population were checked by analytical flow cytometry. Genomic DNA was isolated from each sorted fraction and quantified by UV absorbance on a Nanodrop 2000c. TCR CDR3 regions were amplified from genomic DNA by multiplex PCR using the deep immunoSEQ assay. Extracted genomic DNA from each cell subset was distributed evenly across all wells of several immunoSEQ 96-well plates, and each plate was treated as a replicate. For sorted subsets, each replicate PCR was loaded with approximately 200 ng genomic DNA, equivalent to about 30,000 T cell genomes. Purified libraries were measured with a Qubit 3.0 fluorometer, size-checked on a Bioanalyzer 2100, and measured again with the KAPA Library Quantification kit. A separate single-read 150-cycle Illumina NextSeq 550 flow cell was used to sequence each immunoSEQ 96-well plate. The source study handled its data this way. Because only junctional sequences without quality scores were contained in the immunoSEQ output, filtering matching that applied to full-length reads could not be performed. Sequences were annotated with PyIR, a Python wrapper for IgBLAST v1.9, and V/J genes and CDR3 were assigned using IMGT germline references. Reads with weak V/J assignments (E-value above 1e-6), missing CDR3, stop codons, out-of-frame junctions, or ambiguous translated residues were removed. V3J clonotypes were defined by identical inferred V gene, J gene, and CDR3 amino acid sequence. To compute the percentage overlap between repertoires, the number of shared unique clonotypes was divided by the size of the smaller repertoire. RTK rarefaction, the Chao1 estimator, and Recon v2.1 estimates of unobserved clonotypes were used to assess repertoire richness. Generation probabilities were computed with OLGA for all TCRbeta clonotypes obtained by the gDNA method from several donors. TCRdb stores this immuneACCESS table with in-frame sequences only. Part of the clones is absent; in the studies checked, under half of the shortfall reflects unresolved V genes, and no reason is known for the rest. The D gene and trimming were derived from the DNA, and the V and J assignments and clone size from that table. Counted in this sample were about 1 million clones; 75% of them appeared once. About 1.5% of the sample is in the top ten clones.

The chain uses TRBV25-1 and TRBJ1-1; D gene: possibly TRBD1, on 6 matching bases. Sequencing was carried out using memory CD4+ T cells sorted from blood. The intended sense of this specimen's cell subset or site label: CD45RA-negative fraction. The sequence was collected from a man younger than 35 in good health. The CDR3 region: CASSGTANTEAFF. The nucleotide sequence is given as TGTGCCAGCAGTGGGACAGCGAACACTGAAGCTTTCTTT.